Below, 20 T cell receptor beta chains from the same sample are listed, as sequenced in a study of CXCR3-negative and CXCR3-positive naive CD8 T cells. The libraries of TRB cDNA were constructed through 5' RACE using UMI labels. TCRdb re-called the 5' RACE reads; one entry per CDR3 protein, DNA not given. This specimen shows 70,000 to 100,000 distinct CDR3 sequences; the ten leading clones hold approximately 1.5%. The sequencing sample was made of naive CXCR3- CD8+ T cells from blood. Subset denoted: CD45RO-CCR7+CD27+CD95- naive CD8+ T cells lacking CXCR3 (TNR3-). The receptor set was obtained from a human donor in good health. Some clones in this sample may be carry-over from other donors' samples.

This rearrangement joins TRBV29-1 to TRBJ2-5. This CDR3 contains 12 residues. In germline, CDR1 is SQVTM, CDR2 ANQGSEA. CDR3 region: CSVLMGQETQYF.

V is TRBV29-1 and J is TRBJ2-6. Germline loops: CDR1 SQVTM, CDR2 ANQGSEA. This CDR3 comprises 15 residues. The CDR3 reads CSVEEGSTGANVLTF.

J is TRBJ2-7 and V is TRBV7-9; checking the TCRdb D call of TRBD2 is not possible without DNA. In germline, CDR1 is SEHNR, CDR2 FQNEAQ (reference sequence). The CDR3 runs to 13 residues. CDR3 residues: CASSPAAAYEQYF.

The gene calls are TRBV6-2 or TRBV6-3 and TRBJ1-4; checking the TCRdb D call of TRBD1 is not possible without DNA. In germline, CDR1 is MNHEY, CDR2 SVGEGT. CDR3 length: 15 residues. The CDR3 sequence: CASSSPGTGGEKLFF.

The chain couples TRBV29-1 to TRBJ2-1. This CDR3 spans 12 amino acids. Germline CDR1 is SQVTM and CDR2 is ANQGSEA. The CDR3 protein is CSVESENPEQFF.

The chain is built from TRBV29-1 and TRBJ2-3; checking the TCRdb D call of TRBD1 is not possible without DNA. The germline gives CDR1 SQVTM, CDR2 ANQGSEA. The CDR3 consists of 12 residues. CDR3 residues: CSVAPGADTQYF.

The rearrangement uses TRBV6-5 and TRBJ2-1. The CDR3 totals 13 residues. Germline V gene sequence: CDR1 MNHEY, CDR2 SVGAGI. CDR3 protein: CASRTGRDNEQFF.

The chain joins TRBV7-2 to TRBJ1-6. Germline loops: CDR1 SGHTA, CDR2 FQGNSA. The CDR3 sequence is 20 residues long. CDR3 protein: CASSPLGSRWVSVGNSPLHF. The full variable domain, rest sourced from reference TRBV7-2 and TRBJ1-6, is GAGVSQSPSNKVTEKGKDVELRCDPISGHTALYWYRQSLGQGLEFLIYFQGNSAPDKSGLPSDRFSAERTGGSVSTLTIQRTQQEDSAVYLCASSPLGSRWVSVGNSPLHFGNGTRLTVT.

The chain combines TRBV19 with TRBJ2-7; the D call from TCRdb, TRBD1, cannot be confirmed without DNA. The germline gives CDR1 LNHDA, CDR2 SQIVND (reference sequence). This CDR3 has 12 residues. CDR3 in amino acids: CASNDRTYEQYF.

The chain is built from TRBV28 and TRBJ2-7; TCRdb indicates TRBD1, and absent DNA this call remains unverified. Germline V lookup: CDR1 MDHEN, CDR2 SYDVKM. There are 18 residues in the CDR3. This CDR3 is CASSSPARRAGLTYEQYF.

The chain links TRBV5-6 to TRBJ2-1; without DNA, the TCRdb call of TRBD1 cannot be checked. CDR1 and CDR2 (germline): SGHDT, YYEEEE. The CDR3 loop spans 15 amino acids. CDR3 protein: CASSWGAGAGNEQFF.

CDR3: CASTPTGDLYEQYF. The chain employs TRBV6-2 or TRBV6-3 and TRBJ2-7; TCRdb returns TRBD1, unconfirmable since there is no DNA. In germline, CDR1 is MNHEY, CDR2 SVGEGT. The CDR3 totals 14 residues.

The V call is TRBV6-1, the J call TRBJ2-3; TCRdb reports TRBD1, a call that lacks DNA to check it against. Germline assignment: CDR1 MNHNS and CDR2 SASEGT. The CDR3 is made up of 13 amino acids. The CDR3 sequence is CASSITGYDTQYF.

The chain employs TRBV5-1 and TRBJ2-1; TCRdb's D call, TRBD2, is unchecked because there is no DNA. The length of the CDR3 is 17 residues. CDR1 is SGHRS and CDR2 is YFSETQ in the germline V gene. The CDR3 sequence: CASSLGRSGNTLGEQFF.

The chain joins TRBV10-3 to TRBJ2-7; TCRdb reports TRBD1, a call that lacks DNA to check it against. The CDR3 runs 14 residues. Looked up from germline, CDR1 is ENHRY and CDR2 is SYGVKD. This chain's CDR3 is CAISGQGEAYEQYF.

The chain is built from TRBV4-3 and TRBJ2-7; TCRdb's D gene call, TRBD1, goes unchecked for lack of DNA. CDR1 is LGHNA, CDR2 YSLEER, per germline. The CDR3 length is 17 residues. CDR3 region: CASSQEPLGTGLTEQYF.

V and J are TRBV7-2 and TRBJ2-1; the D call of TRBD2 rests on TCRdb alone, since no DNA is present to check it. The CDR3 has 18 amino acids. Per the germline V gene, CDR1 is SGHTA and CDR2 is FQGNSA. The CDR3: CASSLNTGPLSSYNEQFF.

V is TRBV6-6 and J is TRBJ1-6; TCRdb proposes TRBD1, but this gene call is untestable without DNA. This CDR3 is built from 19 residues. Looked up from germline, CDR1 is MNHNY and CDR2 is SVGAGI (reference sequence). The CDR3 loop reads CASSYSTEAGKDYNSPLHF.

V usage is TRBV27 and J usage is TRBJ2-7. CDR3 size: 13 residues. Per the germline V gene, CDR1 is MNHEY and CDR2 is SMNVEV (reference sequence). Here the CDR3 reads CATMDRSPYEQYF.

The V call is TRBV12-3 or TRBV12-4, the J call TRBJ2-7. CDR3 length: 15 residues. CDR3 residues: CASTLGGGRAYEQYF.